This TCR beta chain originates from a study of T cells after yellow fever vaccination (dated by TCRdb to between 2018 and 2021). Regarding the research as a whole: The SMART-Seq v4 Ultra Low Input RNA kit was used to prepare libraries from fractions with low cell numbers. To track T-cell clones before and after primary and booster YFV17D yellow fever vaccination, bulk TCR alpha and beta repertoires were sequenced longitudinally. Two healthy male donors, one aged 18 to 30 and one aged 30 to 40 years, made up the cohort. Blood was drawn at multiple timepoints before and after primary and secondary immunization, with bulk PBMC replicates and cell subsets isolated. Overall study outcomes, separate from this receptor: A small share of clonotypes occurred in both CD4 and CD8 compartments, likely arising from convergent recombination. Compared with the primary T-cell response, the secondary T-cell response was weaker but faster, peaking on day 5 rather than day 15. Computational filtering was needed because FACS-sorted repertoires could contain abundant contaminating clonotypes from the bulk population. Most clones expanded after primary vaccination (approximately 97% of CD4 and approximately 86% of CD8) were re-detected after the booster, suggesting that broad memory maintenance occurred. Only two donors were included in the study, so the extent to which the findings can be generalized is limited.

The trim is 6 bases for V and 6 bases for J, with a gap of 17 bases between the germline ends. CDR1 and CDR2 were assigned from the germline V gene as LGHNA and YSLEER. The cysteine opens and the phenylalanine closes a CDR3 of 15 amino acids. Solely the CDR3 DNA is kept, with 45 bases framed from the first base. Of note for this clonotype: There is no known antigen for this receptor. No per-base quality is available; no much larger clone lies one base away.

In the paper's terms, the treatment or condition label means: live attenuated yellow fever vaccine strain. At each blood-draw timepoint, two biological replicates of bulk PBMCs were obtained. PBMCs were isolated from peripheral blood using a standard Ficoll-Paque protocol. TriZol was used to extract RNA from bulk PBMCs, CD4 and CD8 fractions, and dextramer-positive and dextramer-negative fractions. Synthesis of TCR cDNA relied on 5'RACE template switching, a step that introduced a universal primer site along with unique molecular identifiers. Priming of cDNA synthesis was performed from both the TCR alpha and TCR beta constant segments. Library amplification used two PCR steps, and the second PCR step added sample barcodes and sequencing adapters. Sequencing of libraries was done on Illumina HiSeq 2500 (2x100 bp) or NovaSeq (2x150 bp). The study's processing was this. Demultiplexing of reads and collapsing into UMI consensus sequences were performed with MIGEC, and V(D)J alignment was carried out with MiXCR. Vaccine-responding clonotypes were defined with edgeR using replicate PBMC samples, requiring FDR below 0.01 and a log2 fold change above 5 up to day 15. Each bulk clonotype was labeled CD4 or CD8 based on which sequenced repertoire, CD4 or CD8, contained the clonotype at higher abundance. The raw public reads went through TCRdb reprocessing: fastp at Q25, MiXCR clone calling, in-frame beta chains kept. All rows with the same CDR3 protein become a single entry with the most common DNA and genes. V and J calls and clone size were set by TCRdb, not the authors. A total of hundreds of thousands of distinct CDR3 sequences appear in this sample, about 13% of them only once. The ten largest clones represent around 15% of the sample.

The source was PBMCs, collected on the day of the yellow fever booster vaccination. The receptor chain draws on TRBV4-3 and TRBJ2-2; the D gene is possibly TRBD1 or TRBD2, each agreeing over 5 bases. This clonotype originated in a man aged 25-45 years who received the YFV17D yellow fever vaccine. Here is the DNA: TGCGCCAGCAGGCGCTCCGGGACCGTGGCCGGGGAGCTGTTTTTT. This yields the protein CASRRSGTVAGELFF.